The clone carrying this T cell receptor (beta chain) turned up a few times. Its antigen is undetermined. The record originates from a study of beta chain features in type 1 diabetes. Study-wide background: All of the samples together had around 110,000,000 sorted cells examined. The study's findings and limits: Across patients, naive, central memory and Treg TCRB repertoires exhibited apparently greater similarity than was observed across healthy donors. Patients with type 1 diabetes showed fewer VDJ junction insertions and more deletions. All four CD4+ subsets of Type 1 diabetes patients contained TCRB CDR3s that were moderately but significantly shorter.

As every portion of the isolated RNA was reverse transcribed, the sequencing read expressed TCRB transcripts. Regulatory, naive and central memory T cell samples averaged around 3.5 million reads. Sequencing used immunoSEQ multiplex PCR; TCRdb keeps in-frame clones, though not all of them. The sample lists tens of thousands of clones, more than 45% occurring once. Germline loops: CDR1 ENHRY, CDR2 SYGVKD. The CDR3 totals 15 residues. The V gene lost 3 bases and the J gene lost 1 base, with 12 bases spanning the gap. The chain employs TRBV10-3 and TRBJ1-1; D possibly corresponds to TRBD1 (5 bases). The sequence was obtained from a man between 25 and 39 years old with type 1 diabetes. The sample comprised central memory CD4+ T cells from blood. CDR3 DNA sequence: TGTGCCATCAGTGAACCTCAGGGAGGGAACACTGAAGCTTTCTTT. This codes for CAISEPQGGNTEAFF.